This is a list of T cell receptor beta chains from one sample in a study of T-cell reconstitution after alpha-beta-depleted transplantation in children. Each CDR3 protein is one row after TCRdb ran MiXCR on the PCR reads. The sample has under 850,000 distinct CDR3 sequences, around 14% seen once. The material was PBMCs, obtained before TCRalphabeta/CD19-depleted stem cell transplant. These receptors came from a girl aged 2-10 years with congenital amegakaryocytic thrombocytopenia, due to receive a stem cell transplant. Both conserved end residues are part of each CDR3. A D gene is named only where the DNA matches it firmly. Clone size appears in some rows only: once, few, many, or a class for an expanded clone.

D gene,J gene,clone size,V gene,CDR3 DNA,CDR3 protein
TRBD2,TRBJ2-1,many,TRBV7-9,TGTGCCAGCAGCTCCAGACTAGCGGGAGTGGTTGAGCAGTTCTTC,CASSSRLAGVVEQFF
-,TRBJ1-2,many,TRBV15,TGTGCCACCAGCAGGAATTCTATGGCAGGGGCTTCCTATGGCTACACCTTC,CATSRNSMAGASYGYTF
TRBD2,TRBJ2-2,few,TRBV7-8,TGTGCCAGCAGCTTAACACTAGCGTACACCGGGGAGCTGTTTTTT,CASSLTLAYTGELFF
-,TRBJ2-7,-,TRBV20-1,TGCAGTGGCTCAGCGGCCGGAGCATACGAGCAGTACTTC,CSGSAAGAYEQYF
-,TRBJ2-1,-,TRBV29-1,TGCAGCGCAGATAGGGACAGGAGGACTAGGGAGGGGTCCTACAATGAGCAGTTCTTC,CSADRDRRTREGSYNEQFF
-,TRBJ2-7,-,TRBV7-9,TGTGCCAGCAGCGACCGGGACCTCTACGAGCAGTACTTC,CASSDRDLYEQYF
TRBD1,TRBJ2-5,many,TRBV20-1,TGCAGTGCTACCCCCACAGGGGCCTCTAGGGAGACCCAGTACTTC,CSATPTGASRETQYF
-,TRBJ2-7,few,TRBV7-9,TGTGCCAGCAGCTTAGCCTATCGGCAGAACTACGAGCAGTACTTC,CASSLAYRQNYEQYF
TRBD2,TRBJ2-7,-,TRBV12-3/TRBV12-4,TGTGCCAGCACCCAAGCGGGAGACGTTCAATACGAGCAGTACTTC,CASTQAGDVQYEQYF
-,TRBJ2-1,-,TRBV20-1,TGCAGTGCTAGAGGCTTGATCTATGAGCAGTTCTTC,CSARGLIYEQFF
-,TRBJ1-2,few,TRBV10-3,TGTGCCATCAGTGAGTCCATTGTACCCAACTATGGCTACACCTTC,CAISESIVPNYGYTF
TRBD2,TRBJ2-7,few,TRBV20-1,TGCAGTGCCACCGGGACTAGCGGGGCACACGAGCAGTACTTC,CSATGTSGAHEQYF
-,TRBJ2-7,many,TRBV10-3,TGTGCCATCAGCGGGGCGACTTACGAGCAGTACTTC,CAISGATYEQYF